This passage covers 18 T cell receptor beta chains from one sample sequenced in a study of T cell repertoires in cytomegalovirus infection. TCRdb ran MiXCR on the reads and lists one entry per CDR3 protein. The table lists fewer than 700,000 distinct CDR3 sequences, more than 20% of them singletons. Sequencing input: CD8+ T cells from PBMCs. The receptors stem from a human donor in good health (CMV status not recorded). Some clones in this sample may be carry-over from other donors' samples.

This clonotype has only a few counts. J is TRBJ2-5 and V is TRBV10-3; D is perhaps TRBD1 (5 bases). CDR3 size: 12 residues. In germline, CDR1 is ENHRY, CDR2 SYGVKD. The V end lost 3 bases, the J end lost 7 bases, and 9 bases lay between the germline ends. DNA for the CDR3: TGTGCCATCAGTGATGGGCAGGGGACCCAGTACTTC. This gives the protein CAISDGQGTQYF.

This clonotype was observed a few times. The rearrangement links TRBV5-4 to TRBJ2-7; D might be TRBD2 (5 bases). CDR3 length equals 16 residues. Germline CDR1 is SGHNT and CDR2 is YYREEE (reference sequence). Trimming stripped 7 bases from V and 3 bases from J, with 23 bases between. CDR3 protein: CASGGQSPPAFYEQYV. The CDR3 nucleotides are TGTGCCAGCGGCGGGCAGTCCCCTCCTGCCTTCTACGAGCAGTACGTC.

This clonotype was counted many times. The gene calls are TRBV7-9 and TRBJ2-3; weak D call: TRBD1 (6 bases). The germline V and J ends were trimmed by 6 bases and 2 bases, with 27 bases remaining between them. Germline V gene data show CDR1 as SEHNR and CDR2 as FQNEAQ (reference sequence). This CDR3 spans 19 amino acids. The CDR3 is CASSTNPLRRDKNTDTQYF. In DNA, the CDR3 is TGTGCCAGCAGTACCAACCCCTTAAGAAGGGACAAAAACACAGATACGCAGTATTTT.

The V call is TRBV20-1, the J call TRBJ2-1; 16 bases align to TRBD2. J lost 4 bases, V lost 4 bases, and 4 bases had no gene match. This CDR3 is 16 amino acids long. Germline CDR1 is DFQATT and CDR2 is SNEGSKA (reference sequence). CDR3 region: CSATGTSGGVYNEQFF. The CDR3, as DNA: TGCAGTGCTACTGGGACTAGCGGGGGGGTTTACAATGAGCAGTTCTTC.

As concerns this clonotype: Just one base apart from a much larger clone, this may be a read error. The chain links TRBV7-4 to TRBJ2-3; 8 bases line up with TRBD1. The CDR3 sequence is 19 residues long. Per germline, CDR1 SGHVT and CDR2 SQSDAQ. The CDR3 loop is CASGLARFQGAFSGDTQYF. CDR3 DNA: TGTGCCAGCGGCTTAGCGCGTTTCCAGGGGGCCTTCTCGGGAGATACGCAGTATTTT.

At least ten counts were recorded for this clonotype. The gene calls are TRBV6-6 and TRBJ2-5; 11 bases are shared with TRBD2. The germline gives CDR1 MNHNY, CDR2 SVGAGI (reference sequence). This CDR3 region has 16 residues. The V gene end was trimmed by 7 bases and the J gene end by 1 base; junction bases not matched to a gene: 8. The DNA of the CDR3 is TGTGCCAGCAAGGAACCGGGACTAGCGGCCCAAGAGACCCAGTACTTC. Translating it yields CASKEPGLAAQETQYF.

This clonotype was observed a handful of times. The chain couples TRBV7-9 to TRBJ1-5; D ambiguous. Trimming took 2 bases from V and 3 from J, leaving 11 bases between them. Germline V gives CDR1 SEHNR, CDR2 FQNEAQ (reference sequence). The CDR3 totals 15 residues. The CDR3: CASSLSSGNNQPQHF. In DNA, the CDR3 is TGTGCCAGCAGCTTAAGTTCTGGTAACAATCAGCCCCAGCATTTT.

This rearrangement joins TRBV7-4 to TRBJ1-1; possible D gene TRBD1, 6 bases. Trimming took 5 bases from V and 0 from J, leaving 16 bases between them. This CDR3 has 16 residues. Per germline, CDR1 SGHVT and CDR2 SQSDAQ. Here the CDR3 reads CASSLSGGQMNTEAFF. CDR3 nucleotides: TGTGCCAGCAGCCTCTCGGGCGGACAGATGAACACTGAAGCTTTCTTT.

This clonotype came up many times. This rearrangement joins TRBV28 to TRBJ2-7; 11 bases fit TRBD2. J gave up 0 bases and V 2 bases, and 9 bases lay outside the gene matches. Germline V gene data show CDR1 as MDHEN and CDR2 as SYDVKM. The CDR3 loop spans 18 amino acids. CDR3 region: CASSLRASGGSSSYEQYV. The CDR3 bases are TGTGCCAGCAGTTTAAGGGCTAGCGGGGGGTCGAGCTCCTACGAGCAGTACGTC.

The CDR3 DNA sequence: TGTGCCAGCAGCTCCGCGGACAGCCCGGACCAAGAGACCCAGTACTTC. Its protein product is CASSSADSPDQETQYF. The V call is TRBV7-6, the J call TRBJ2-5; D is possibly TRBD1 (6 bases). Trimming left V 4 bases short and J 0 bases short, with 15 bases between. The CDR3 length is 16 residues. Germline-derived CDR1 and CDR2 are SGHVS and FNYEAQ.

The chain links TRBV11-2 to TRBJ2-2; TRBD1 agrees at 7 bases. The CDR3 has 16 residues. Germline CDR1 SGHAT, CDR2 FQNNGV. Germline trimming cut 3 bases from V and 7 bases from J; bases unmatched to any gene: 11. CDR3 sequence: CASSLYSGQIFGELFF. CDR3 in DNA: TGTGCCAGCAGCTTGTACTCGGGACAGATTTTCGGGGAGCTGTTTTTT.

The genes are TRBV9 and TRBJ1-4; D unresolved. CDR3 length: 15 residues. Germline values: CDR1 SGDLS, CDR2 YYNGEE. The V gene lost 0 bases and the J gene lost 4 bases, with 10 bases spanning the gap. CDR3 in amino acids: CASSVGRTINEKLFF. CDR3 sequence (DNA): TGTGCCAGCAGCGTAGGTCGCACTATTAATGAAAAACTGTTTTTT.

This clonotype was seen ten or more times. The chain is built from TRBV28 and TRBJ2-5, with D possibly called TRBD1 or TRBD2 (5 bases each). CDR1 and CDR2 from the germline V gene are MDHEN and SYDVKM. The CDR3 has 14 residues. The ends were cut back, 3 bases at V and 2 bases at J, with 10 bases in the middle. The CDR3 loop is CASSFVGAQETQYF. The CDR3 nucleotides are TGTGCCAGCAGTTTTGTCGGGGCTCAAGAGACCCAGTACTTC.

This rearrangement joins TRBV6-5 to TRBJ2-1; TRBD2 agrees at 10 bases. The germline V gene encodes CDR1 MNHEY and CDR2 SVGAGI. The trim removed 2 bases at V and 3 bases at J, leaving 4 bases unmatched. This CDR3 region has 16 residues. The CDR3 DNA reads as TGTGCCAGCAGTTACGGAGCGGGGGGGCTCTACAATGAGCAGTTCTTC. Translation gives CASSYGAGGLYNEQFF.

CDR3: CASSLAGGAYSEAFF. The CDR3 DNA reads TGCGCCAGCAGCTTGGCTGGGGGCGCTTACTCTGAAGCTTTCTTT. The chain joins TRBV5-1 to TRBJ1-1; possible D gene TRBD1, 6 bases. Trimming shortened V by 0 bases and J by 6 bases, and 15 bases separated the two germline ends. CDR1 is SGHRS and CDR2 is YFSETQ in the germline V gene. CDR3 length: 15 residues. Variable domain in full (rest from reference TRBV5-1 and TRBJ1-1): KAGVTQTPRYLIKTRGQQVTLSCSPISGHRSVSWYQQTPGQGLQFLFEYFSETQRNKGNFPGRFSGRQFSNSRSEMNVSTLELGDSALYLCASSLAGGAYSEAFFGQGTRLTVV.

CDR3 protein: CSAPGQGPNYGYTF. Written as DNA, the CDR3 is TGCAGTGCTCCCGGACAGGGCCCTAACTATGGCTACACCTTC. V and J are TRBV20-1 and TRBJ1-2; the match to TRBD1 covers 8 bases. J lost 0 bases, V lost 5 bases, and 5 bases had no gene match. This CDR3 is built from 14 residues. Germline CDR1 and CDR2: DFQATT and SNEGSKA (reference sequence).

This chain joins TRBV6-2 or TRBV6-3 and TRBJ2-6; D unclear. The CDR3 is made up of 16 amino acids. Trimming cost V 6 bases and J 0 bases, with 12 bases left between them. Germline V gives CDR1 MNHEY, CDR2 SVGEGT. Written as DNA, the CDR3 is TGTGCCAGCAGCTCCCTCGACCCCTCTGGGGCCAACGTCCTGACTTTC. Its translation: CASSSLDPSGANVLTF.

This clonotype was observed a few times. CDR3 in amino acids: CASSPPGQRTYSNQPQHF. CDR3 nucleotides: TGTGCCAGCTCACCACCGGGGCAGAGGACTTATAGCAATCAGCCCCAGCATTTT. This sequence joins TRBV18 and TRBJ1-5; a weak D match, TRBD1 (5 bases). CDR3 length: 18 amino acids. V lost 0 bases and J lost 0, with 15 bases in between. Germline-derived CDR1 and CDR2 are KGHSH and LQKENI.